The present T cell receptor beta chain was sequenced within a study of T cell repertoires in cytomegalovirus infection. On this clonotype: Its specificity is not known.

TCRdb recomputed calls from the reads with MiXCR, one row per CDR3 protein. The sample records some 700,000 distinct CDR3 sequences, about a third being singletons. The CDR3 consists of 15 residues. V lost 3 bases to trimming and J lost 2 bases; unmatched junction nucleotides: 6. Germline loops: CDR1 SGHRS, CDR2 YFSETQ. Study conclusions and caveats: The cumulative frequency of public TCR beta families identified carriers of CMV plus the relevant HLA.

The receptor was isolated from a human donor in good health (CMV status not recorded). Some clones in this sample may be carry-over from other donors' samples. The gene calls are TRBV5-1 and TRBJ2-7, with 9 bases lining up with TRBD1. Sequencing was performed on PBMCs. The CDR3 reads CASSWGQGVAYEQYF. DNA of the CDR3: TGCGCCAGCAGCTGGGGACAGGGAGTTGCCTACGAGCAGTACTTC.